One and the same sample provided the 8 T cell receptor beta chains below, sequenced in a study of blood T cell repertoires in COVID-19. Clones were read by immunoSEQ multiplex PCR, and TCRdb kept only the in-frame ones, dropping some. In the table there are 260,000 or so clones, 85% of which are singletons. Sequencing input: PBMCs or T cells enriched from blood (not recorded which). The receptors originated from a woman in her 50s who had recovered from COVID-19.

The chain recombines TRBV15 with TRBJ1-4, with a tentative D call TRBD1 (5 bases). Germline V gives CDR1 LNHNV, CDR2 YYDKDF (reference sequence). The CDR3 has 17 amino acids. The V and J ends lost 2 bases and 7 bases respectively, with 20 bases between them. For the CDR3, the DNA is TGTGCCACCAGCAGATCCCGTGGGGCCTCGGGAGTTGAAAAACTGTTTTTT. It yields the protein CATSRSRGASGVEKLFF.

The V gene is TRBV27, the J gene TRBJ1-2, with TRBD1 identical over 8 bases. The CDR3 covers 13 residues. Germline loops: CDR1 MNHEY, CDR2 SMNVEV (reference sequence). Unmatched junction bases numbered 6, after V lost 5 bases and J lost 7 bases. The CDR3 bases are TGTGCCAGCAGTGGACAGGGTCATCTTGGCTACACCTTC. Protein product: CASSGQGHLGYTF.

CDR3 nucleotides: TGTGCCAGCAGCCTCAACAGGGAAGAGACTGAAGCTTTCTTT. This codes for CASSLNREETEAFF. This chain joins TRBV14 and TRBJ1-1; D possibly corresponds to TRBD1 (6 bases). V shed 4 bases and J shed 5 bases, with 14 bases lying between them. CDR1 is SGHDN, CDR2 FVKESK, per germline. The CDR3 extends over 14 amino acids.

V is TRBV6-5 and J is TRBJ2-7; TRBD2 agrees at 9 bases. V dropped 2 bases and J dropped 5; count of bases not matched to a gene: 7. Germline-derived CDR1 and CDR2 are MNHEY and SVGAGI. The CDR3 is 15 amino acids. CDR3 bases: TGTGCCAGCAGTTACCGGGCTAGCGGGAATCACGAGCAGTACTTC. Translating it yields CASSYRASGNHEQYF.

In DNA, the CDR3 is TGTGCCAGCAGCTTAGTCGGCGGGGGGGCCTCAGAGACCCAGTACTTC. It codes for CASSLVGGGASETQYF. The chain carries TRBV11-2 and TRBJ2-5; 9 nucleotides agree with TRBD2. CDR3 length: 16 amino acids. In germline, CDR1 is SGHAT, CDR2 FQNNGV. V lost 1 base and J lost 4; bases outside the gene matches: 7. Full variable domain (outside the CDR3, taken from reference TRBV11-2 and TRBJ2-5): EAGVAQSPRYKIIEKRQSVAFWCNPISGHATLYWYQQILGQGPKLLIQFQNNGVVDDSQLPKDRFSAERLKGVDSTLKIQPAKLEDSAVYLCASSLVGGGASETQYFGPGTRLLVL.

The chain employs TRBV7-9 and TRBJ2-2, with D perhaps matching TRBD1 (5 bases). The CDR3 runs to 13 residues. Germline assignment: CDR1 SEHNR and CDR2 FQNEAQ (reference sequence). V lost 5 bases and J 5 bases, leaving 9 bases between the germline ends. CDR3 DNA: TGTGCCAGCAGCCAATCAGGGACCGGGGAGCTGTTTTTT. It encodes CASSQSGTGELFF.

This clone showed up just once. The rearrangement uses TRBV18 and TRBJ1-5; possible D gene TRBD1, 6 bases. The CDR3 is 16 residues long. The germline V and J ends were trimmed by 3 bases and 4 bases, with 16 bases remaining between them. The germline gives CDR1 KGHSH, CDR2 LQKENI. This CDR3 is CASSPGTPLGNQPQHF. CDR3 sequence (DNA): TGTGCCAGCTCACCGGGGACACCCCTTGGAAATCAGCCCCAGCATTTT.

CDR3 DNA: TGTGCCAGCTCACGATCCACACCTGGGGAGATGGAGACCCAGTACTTC. It codes for CASSRSTPGEMETQYF. The V call is TRBV18, the J call TRBJ2-5; tentatively, D is TRBD2 (5 bases). CDR1 and CDR2 from the germline V gene are KGHSH and LQKENI. V lost 4 bases to trimming and J lost 5 bases, with 20 bases between them. The CDR3 totals 16 residues.